These 29 T cell receptor beta chains were sequenced from one sample in a study of shared clonotypes between healthy human individuals. The method was immunoSEQ multiplex PCR; TCRdb's version includes in-frame clones alone and lacks a portion of them. The data hold some 530,000 clones, with over 75% observed a single time. The sample consisted of PBMCs. All receptors derive from a woman aged 40 to 50 in good health. Some clones in this sample may be carry-over from other donors' samples.

V usage is TRBV19 and J usage is TRBJ2-4; D might be TRBD1 (6 bases). CDR3 length equals 14 residues. Germline-derived CDR1 and CDR2 are LNHDA and SQIVND (reference sequence). V dropped 5 bases and J dropped 2 bases, with 10 bases sitting between them. This chain's CDR3 is CASSATGTKNIQYF. In DNA, the CDR3 is TGTGCCAGTAGTGCTACAGGGACCAAAAACATTCAGTACTTC.

The chain has TRBV7-2 and TRBJ2-3; 9 positions match TRBD2. Germline trimming cut 6 bases from V and 2 bases from J; bases unmatched to any gene: 6. Germline V gene data show CDR1 as SGHTA and CDR2 as FQGNSA. This CDR3 comprises 15 residues. The CDR3 DNA is TGTGCCAGCAGTCTGGCTAGCGGGATCACAGATACGCAGTATTTT. Protein: CASSLASGITDTQYF.

A few counts support this clone. This chain's CDR3 is CASSPGTSGIGETQYF. In DNA form, the CDR3 reads TGCGCCAGCAGCCCGGGGACTAGCGGGATTGGGGAGACCCAGTACTTC. This rearrangement joins TRBV5-1 to TRBJ2-5; TRBD2 matches 13 bases. Unmatched junction bases numbered 8, after V lost 4 bases and J lost 5 bases. CDR1 and CDR2 (germline): SGHRS, YFSETQ. This CDR3 contains 16 residues.

The chain is built from TRBV29-1 and TRBJ1-5; possible D gene TRBD1, 5 bases. V lost 7 bases, J lost 0 bases, and 10 bases lay in between. The germline gives CDR1 SQVTM, CDR2 ANQGSEA. The CDR3 spans 13 residues. CDR3 bases: TGCAGCGCACAGGACTCTAGCAATCAGCCCCAGCATTTT. Protein sequence: CSAQDSSNQPQHF.

This sequence joins TRBV29-1 and TRBJ2-6; D gene unclear. Germline lookup yields CDR1 SQVTM and CDR2 ANQGSEA. This CDR3 spans 17 amino acids. The V and J ends lost 5 bases and 5 bases respectively, with 22 bases between them. The CDR3 reads CSVRSRSIQSRANVLTF. The CDR3 DNA follows: TGCAGCGTTCGCTCTAGAAGCATACAAAGTCGGGCCAACGTCCTGACTTTC.

This rearrangement joins TRBV5-6 to TRBJ1-1; 8 bases align to TRBD1. The CDR3 has 15 amino acids. Unmatched junction bases numbered 5, after V lost 3 bases and J lost 1 base. Germline V CDR1 and CDR2: SGHDT, YYEEEE. CDR3 DNA: TGTGCCAGCAGCTGGGGACAGGTCCCGAACACTGAAGCTTTCTTT. Its protein product is CASSWGQVPNTEAFF. The full variable domain, completed using reference TRBV5-6 and TRBJ1-1, is DAGVTQSPTHLIKTRGQQVTLRCSPKSGHDTVSWYQQALGQGPQFIFQYYEEEERQRGNFPDRFSGHQFPNYSSELNVNALLLGDSALYLCASSWGQVPNTEAFFGQGTRLTVV.

This chain links TRBV5-1 with TRBJ2-2; D gene unclear. V gave up 1 base and J gave up 4 bases, with 11 bases separating them. The CDR3 is made up of 15 amino acids. CDR1 SGHRS and CDR2 YFSETQ come from the germline V gene. CDR3 sequence (DNA): TGCGCCAGCAGCTTGACCGGAACTGCCACCGGGGAGCTGTTTTTT. Residues: CASSLTGTATGELFF.

The V gene is TRBV27, the J gene TRBJ2-7; 12 positions match TRBD1. The germline V gene encodes CDR1 MNHEY and CDR2 SMNVEV (reference sequence). The CDR3 has 15 residues. After removal of 10 bases from V and 7 bases from J, the junction contained 14 bases not matched to a gene. In DNA form, the CDR3 reads TGTGCCACCTCCGACCCGGGACAGGGGGCTGGGGAGCAGTACTTC. Translating gives CATSDPGQGAGEQYF.

About this clone itself: This clone may be a read error of a much larger clone one base away. This chain links TRBV6-1 with TRBJ2-2; 7 positions match TRBD1. The CDR3 spans 15 residues. The J segment lost 7 bases and the V segment lost 5 bases, leaving 10 bases of the junction unmatched. Germline CDR1 MNHNS, CDR2 SASEGT. As DNA, the CDR3 is TGTGCCAGCAGTCCCGGGACAGTCTTAAGCGGGGAGCTGTTTTTT. Its translation: CASSPGTVLSGELFF.

In its sample, this clone was seen many times. This specimen includes other DNA sequences encoding the same CDR3. V gene TRBV6-5 combines with J gene TRBJ2-1, with 8 bases matching TRBD1. The ends lost 4 bases at V and 10 bases at J; junction bases unmatched: 12. The V gene's germline CDR1 is MNHEY and CDR2 SVGAGI. There are 15 residues in the CDR3. The CDR3 sequence: CASSSGQVAIIEQFF. As DNA, the CDR3 is TGTGCCAGCAGTTCGGGACAGGTTGCCATCATCGAGCAGTTCTTC.

Note on this clone: A single base is all that separates this from a far larger clone, so a read error is likely. Without the conserved terminal phenylalanine or tryptophan, this CDR3 likely stems from a read error. Other nucleotide sequences from this sample produce the same CDR3. The chain links TRBV7-2 to TRBJ2-7, with D maybe TRBD2 (6 bases). The V gene's germline CDR1 is SGHTA and CDR2 FQGNSA. Trimming shortened V by 6 bases and J by 6 bases, and 15 bases separated the two germline ends. This CDR3 contains 13 residues. The CDR3 sequence is CASREGLWSEQYL. CDR3 nucleotide sequence: TGTGCCAGCAGGGAGGGCCTTTGGTCCGAGCAGTACTTA.

V gene TRBV4-1 combines with J gene TRBJ1-1, with a weak D call TRBD1 (5 bases). Germline CDR1 and CDR2: MGHRA and YSYEKL. Trimming took off 2 bases at V and 0 bases at J, with 10 bases between the two ends. The CDR3 length is 15 residues. CDR3 amino acids: CASSQRGQMNTEAFF. The CDR3 DNA sequence: TGCGCCAGCAGCCAAAGAGGACAAATGAACACTGAAGCTTTCTTT.

Remarks on this clone: A far larger clone differs by one base, so this is likely a read error. The V and J genes are TRBV14 and TRBJ2-1; 8 bases align to TRBD2. This CDR3 contains 15 residues. Germline trimming cut 1 base from V and 2 bases from J; bases unmatched to any gene: 1. CDR1 SGHDN and CDR2 FVKESK come from the germline V gene. CDR3: CASSQVSGTYNEQFF. The CDR3 DNA follows: TGTGCCAGCAGCCAAGTTAGCGGGACCTACAATGAGCAGTTCTTC.

CDR3 amino acids: CSVRTDTQYF. The DNA of the CDR3 is TGCAGCGTTCGAACAGATACGCAGTATTTT. This rearrangement joins TRBV29-1 to TRBJ2-3; no definite D call. Germline lookup yields CDR1 SQVTM and CDR2 ANQGSEA. The V gene lost 5 bases and the J gene lost 3 bases, with 3 bases spanning the gap. The CDR3 totals 10 residues.

V gene TRBV4-1 combines with J gene TRBJ2-1, with D possibly being TRBD1 (5 bases). Deletions cut 5 bases from V and 7 bases from J, with 21 bases between. Looked up from germline, CDR1 is MGHRA and CDR2 is YSYEKL. The CDR3 is 16 amino acids. The CDR3 loop is CASSGRGSRGSNEQFF. Here the CDR3 DNA reads TGCGCCAGCAGCGGTCGCGGATCTAGGGGCTCGAATGAGCAGTTCTTC.

The chain joins TRBV27 to TRBJ1-2, with 7 bases lining up with TRBD1. The CDR3 has 14 amino acids. J lost 6 bases, V lost 4 bases, and 8 bases had no gene match. CDR1 and CDR2 from the germline V gene are MNHEY and SMNVEV (reference sequence). The CDR3 DNA reads as TGTGCCAGCAGTTATTTTTCAGGGGGACATGGCTACACCTTC. This gives the protein CASSYFSGGHGYTF.

With regard to this clone: This clone may be a read error of a much larger clone one base away. The chain couples TRBV28 to TRBJ2-3; 7 bases are shared with TRBD1. CDR1 and CDR2 from the germline V gene are MDHEN and SYDVKM. V was clipped by 8 bases and J by 2 bases; unmatched bases: 16. This CDR3 region has 17 residues. CDR3 sequence: CASGPTRETGFTDTQYF. The DNA for the CDR3 is TGTGCCAGCGGCCCAACGAGAGAGACAGGGTTCACAGATACGCAGTATTTT.

The chain has TRBV7-9 and TRBJ1-3; D perhaps matches TRBD1 (5 bases). This CDR3 has 15 amino acids. Per the germline V gene, CDR1 is SEHNR and CDR2 is FQNEAQ (reference sequence). The germline V and J ends were trimmed by 1 base and 0 bases, with 7 bases remaining between them. The CDR3 here is CASSLGQTSGNTIYF. DNA for the CDR3: TGTGCCAGCAGCTTAGGACAGACCTCTGGAAACACCATATATTTT.

The V and J genes are TRBV6-1 and TRBJ2-2; D is possibly TRBD1 (5 bases). Trimming pared 4 bases from V and 4 bases from J, leaving 10 bases between. The length of the CDR3 is 14 residues. Germline V gene sequence: CDR1 MNHNS, CDR2 SASEGT. CDR3 bases: TGTGCCAGCAGTGTTTCTGGGGCCACCGGGGAGCTGTTTTTT. Translating it yields CASSVSGATGELFF.

This chain joins TRBV6-6 and TRBJ1-2; 7 bases are a match to TRBD1. The CDR3 runs to 15 residues. With V trimmed by 4 bases and J by 5 bases, 10 bases remained unmatched. The germline gives CDR1 MNHNY, CDR2 SVGAGI (reference sequence). The CDR3 is CASSSPGTAVYGYTF. The CDR3 DNA sequence: TGTGCCAGCAGTTCCCCCGGGACAGCCGTTTATGGCTACACCTTC.

The V and J genes are TRBV27 and TRBJ1-2, with D maybe TRBD1 (5 bases). V was pared by 0 bases and J by 7 bases, with 12 bases between. The CDR3 extends over 14 amino acids. In germline, CDR1 is MNHEY, CDR2 SMNVEV (reference sequence). CDR3 nucleotide sequence: TGTGCCAGCAGTTTATCGCAGGGAATAGGTGGCTACACCTTC. It yields the protein CASSLSQGIGGYTF.

This chain connects TRBV19 to TRBJ1-1; D uncertain. CDR1 LNHDA and CDR2 SQIVND come from the germline V gene (reference sequence). Trimming took off 7 bases at V and 1 base at J, with 10 bases between the two ends. This CDR3 has 13 amino acids. The CDR3 bases are TGTGCCAGTACGGCGGTCTCGAACACTGAAGCTTTCTTT. It is translated as CASTAVSNTEAFF.

The rearrangement uses TRBV29-1 and TRBJ2-5, with D possibly matching TRBD2 (7 bases). V was pared by 2 bases and J by 4 bases, with 14 bases between. The CDR3 has 14 residues. Germline assignment: CDR1 SQVTM and CDR2 ANQGSEA. The CDR3 is CSVESPRGAETQYF. The CDR3, as DNA: TGCAGCGTTGAAAGCCCCCGGGGGGCAGAGACCCAGTACTTC.

This clone showed up just a few times. The V gene is TRBV19, the J gene TRBJ1-3, with unresolved D. CDR3 size: 15 residues. The V gene's germline CDR1 is LNHDA and CDR2 SQIVND (reference sequence). V lost 3 bases, J lost 0 bases, and 9 bases lay in between. CDR3 DNA sequence: TGTGCCAGTAGTATGTGGATGAACTCTGGAAACACCATATATTTT. Amino acid sequence: CASSMWMNSGNTIYF.

This sequence joins TRBV14 and TRBJ2-7, with a possible D match to TRBD2 (5 bases). The germline V and J ends were trimmed by 4 bases and 0 bases, with 13 bases remaining between them. The germline V gene has CDR1 SGHDN and CDR2 FVKESK. The CDR3 is made up of 15 amino acids. The CDR3 region has the DNA TGTGCCAGCAGCCTCGGGGATGGGAGCTCCTACGAGCAGTACTTC. It is translated as CASSLGDGSSYEQYF.

The gene calls are TRBV11-2 and TRBJ2-7; 7 bases match TRBD2. Germline V gives CDR1 SGHAT, CDR2 FQNNGV. Trimming cost V 6 bases and J 6 bases; bases outside gene matches: 11. The CDR3 is made up of 14 amino acids. CDR3 in amino acids: CASRSRGGPAEQYF. The CDR3, as DNA: TGTGCCAGCAGGAGCCGGGGAGGGCCGGCCGAGCAGTACTTC.

The chain has TRBV18 and TRBJ2-1; no firm D call. V was shortened by 6 bases and J by 8 bases, with 17 bases between the two germline ends. The CDR3 is made up of 14 amino acids. In germline, CDR1 is KGHSH, CDR2 LQKENI. The CDR3 DNA follows: TGTGCCAGCTCCCCCGCTACTGGTGTGTATGAGCAGTTCTTC. This translates into CASSPATGVYEQFF.

The CDR3 nucleotides are TGTGCCAGCAGCCAAGAGGTGGGGGTGAACACTGAAGCTTTCTTT. This encodes CASSQEVGVNTEAFF. The chain recombines TRBV7-2 with TRBJ1-1; a weak D match, TRBD1 (5 bases). Germline CDR1 reads SGHTA; CDR2 reads FQGNSA. The CDR3 covers 15 residues. Between the trimmed V and J ends, which lost 5 bases and 0 bases, there was a span of 13 bases.

The gene calls are TRBV30 and TRBJ1-3; 11 bases line up with TRBD1. The CDR3 covers 15 residues. Germline values: CDR1 GTSNPN, CDR2 SVGIG (reference sequence). V gave up 4 bases and J gave up 3 bases; unmatched junction bases: 5. The CDR3 DNA follows: TGTGCCTGGAACCCGGACAGGGGGCTTGGAAACACCATATATTTT. Translating gives CAWNPDRGLGNTIYF.